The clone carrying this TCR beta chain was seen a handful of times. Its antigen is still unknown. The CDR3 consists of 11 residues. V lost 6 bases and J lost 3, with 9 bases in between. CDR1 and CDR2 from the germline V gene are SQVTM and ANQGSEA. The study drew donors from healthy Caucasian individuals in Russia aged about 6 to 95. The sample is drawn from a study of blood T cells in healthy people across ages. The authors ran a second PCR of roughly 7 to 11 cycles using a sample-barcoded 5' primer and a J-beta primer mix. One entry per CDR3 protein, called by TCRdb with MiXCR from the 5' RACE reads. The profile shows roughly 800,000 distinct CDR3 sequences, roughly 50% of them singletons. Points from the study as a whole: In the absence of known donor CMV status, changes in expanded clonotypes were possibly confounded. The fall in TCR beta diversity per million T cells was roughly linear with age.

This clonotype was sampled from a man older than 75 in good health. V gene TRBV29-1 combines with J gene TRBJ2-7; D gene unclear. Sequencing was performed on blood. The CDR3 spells CSVNAGYEQYF. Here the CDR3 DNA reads TGCAGCGTAAACGCAGGCTACGAGCAGTACTTC.